This T cell receptor (beta chain) was identified during a study of spatial heterogeneity in lung cancer. The CDR3 contains 17 residues. CDR1 DFQATT and CDR2 SNEGSKA come from the germline V gene (reference sequence). The junction had 17 bases not matched to a gene; V was cut back by 6 bases and J by 3 bases. This clonotype was recorded at least ten times. The time point was: sample taken at primary tumor resection. No cells were sorted before sequencing. The whole RNA sequenced was extracted from tumor, nontumor lung or frozen PBMC. Every TCR cDNA molecule bore a unique molecular identifier. TCRdb re-called the 5' RACE reads through MiXCR, storing one row per CDR3 protein. The sample carries approximately 39,000 distinct CDR3 sequences, around 5.8% recorded once.

The sample here was PBMCs, taken at surgery. The source of this sequence is a male donor with early-stage non-small cell lung cancer. The genes are TRBV20-1 and TRBJ1-5, with 7 bases identical to TRBD1. CDR3: CSAPHYRGITNNQPQHF. In nucleotides, the CDR3 is TGCAGTGCGCCTCACTACAGGGGAATTACAAACAATCAGCCCCAGCATTTT.